This record looks at one T cell receptor beta chain sequence and its context. There is no known antigen for this receptor. The record has no base qualities; no much larger clone is one base away. The data derive from a study of chemoradiotherapy in HPV16-positive cancers (dated by TCRdb to the early 2020s). At the level of the whole study: Functional T-cell assays on cells from two HPV16-positive patients defined candidate HPV-specific T-cell clones and common TCR motifs. Whether T-cell immunity against the HPV oncoproteins E6 and E7 changes during chemoradiotherapy and whether survival is affected by this immunity were examined in the study. Next, the candidate HPV-specific TCRs and motifs were followed in TCR repertoires from over 85 patients with HPV-related cancers.

Library generation was performed with the immunoSEQ multiplex PCR assay. TCRdb limited this immuneACCESS table to in-frame rearrangements with V and J called. A share of clones is missing; checked studies link under half to unresolved V genes, and the rest is unexplained. The sample table records around 30,000 clones; 89% of these occur just once. Around 3% of the sample rests with the top ten. Repertoires were sampled repeatedly over the course of chemoradiotherapy so that clonal expansion in the tumor microenvironment could be followed. Beyond this particular receptor, the publication reports: Expansion of candidate HPV-specific clones and E7-related TCR motifs was observed in the tumor microenvironment during treatment, whereas no such expansion was observed for non-HPV-specific T cells. The functional definition of HPV-specific T cells came from only a couple of HPV16-positive patients, and the survival association was reported for HPV16-positive patients. In HPV16-positive patients, expansion of HPV-responsive T cells during chemoradiotherapy was associated with improved recurrence-free survival.

Inclusive of the bounding cysteine and phenylalanine, the CDR3 is 11 residues long. Just CDR3 DNA is preserved here, 33 bases in frame from base 1. Per the germline V gene (reference sequence), DFQATT is the CDR1 and SNEGSKA is the CDR2. At the junction V is shortened by 3 bases and J by 5 bases, with 8 bases in between. This material consisted of blood, taken from a patient who underwent chemoradiotherapy. The receptor chain draws on TRBV20-1 and TRBJ2-7; a confident D gene designation cannot be given. This clonotype originated in a human donor with HPV-associated anogenital cancer. The DNA reads TGCAGTGCTAGGAACCAAAACGAGCAGTACTTC. Its coded protein is CSARNQNEQYF.